Reported below is one T cell receptor beta chain. No antigen is known for it. The record originates from a study of siplizumab effects on memory and regulatory T cells. Study outcomes and limitations: It was not possible to assign a naive or memory phenotype to roughly 80-95% of proliferating CD4+ or CD8+ clones.

Cells that made up the mixed lymphocyte reaction were cocultured at 37°C for about six days. Only in-frame clones appear in the TCRdb table, and some are missing; sequencing was by immunoSEQ multiplex PCR. The sample shows 3,000 to 4,000 clones, approximately 50% of them seen only once. In germline, CDR1 is SGHTA, CDR2 FQGNSA. Trimming cost V 5 bases and J 1 base, with 8 bases left between them. The CDR3 loop spans 13 amino acids. The clonotype originates from a human donor in good health; the cells came from an allogeneic mixed lymphocyte reaction. Input material: CFSE-low (dividing) CD4+ T cells sorted from an allogeneic mixed lymphocyte reaction. The chain uses TRBV7-2 and TRBJ2-5, with D possibly matching TRBD1 (5 bases). The CDR3 loop is CASSVGAQETQYF. The DNA of the CDR3 is TGTGCCAGCAGCGTTGGGGCCCAAGAGACCCAGTACTTC.